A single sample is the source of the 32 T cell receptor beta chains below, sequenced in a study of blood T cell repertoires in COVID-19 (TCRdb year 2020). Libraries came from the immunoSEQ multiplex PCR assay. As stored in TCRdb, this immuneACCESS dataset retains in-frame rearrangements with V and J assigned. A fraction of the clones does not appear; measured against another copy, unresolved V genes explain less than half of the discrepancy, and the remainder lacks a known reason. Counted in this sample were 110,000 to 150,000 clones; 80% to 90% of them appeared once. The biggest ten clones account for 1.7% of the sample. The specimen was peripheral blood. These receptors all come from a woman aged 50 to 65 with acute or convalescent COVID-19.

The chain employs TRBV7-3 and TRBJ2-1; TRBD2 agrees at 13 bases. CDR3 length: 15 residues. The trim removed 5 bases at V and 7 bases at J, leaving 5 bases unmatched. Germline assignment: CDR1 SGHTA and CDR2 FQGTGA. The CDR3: CASSQRLAGGNEQFF. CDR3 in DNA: TGTGCCAGCAGCCAACGACTAGCGGGGGGTAATGAGCAGTTCTTC.

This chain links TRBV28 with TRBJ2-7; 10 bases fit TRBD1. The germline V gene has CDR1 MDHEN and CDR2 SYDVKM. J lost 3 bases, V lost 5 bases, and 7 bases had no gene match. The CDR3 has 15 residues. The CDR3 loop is CASSRPGQGIYEQYF. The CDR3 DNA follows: TGTGCCAGCAGTCGACCGGGACAGGGGATCTACGAGCAGTACTTC.

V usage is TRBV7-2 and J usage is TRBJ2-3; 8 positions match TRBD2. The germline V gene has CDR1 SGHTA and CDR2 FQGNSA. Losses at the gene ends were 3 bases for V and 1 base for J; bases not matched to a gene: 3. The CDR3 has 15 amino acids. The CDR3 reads CASSFSGDRTDTQYF. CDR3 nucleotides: TGTGCCAGCAGCTTTAGCGGGGACCGCACAGATACGCAGTATTTT.

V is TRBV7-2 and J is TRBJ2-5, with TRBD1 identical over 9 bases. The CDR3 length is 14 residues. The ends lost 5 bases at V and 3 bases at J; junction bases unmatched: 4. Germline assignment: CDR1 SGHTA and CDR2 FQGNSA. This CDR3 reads CASSTTGGKETQYF. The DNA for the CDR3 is TGTGCCAGCAGCACGACAGGGGGTAAAGAGACCCAGTACTTC.

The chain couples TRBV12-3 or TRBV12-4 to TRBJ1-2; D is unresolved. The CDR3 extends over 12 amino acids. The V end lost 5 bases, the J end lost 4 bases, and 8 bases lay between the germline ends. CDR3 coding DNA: TGTGCCAGCAGTCCAAGCGGCTATGGCTACACCTTC. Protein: CASSPSGYGYTF.

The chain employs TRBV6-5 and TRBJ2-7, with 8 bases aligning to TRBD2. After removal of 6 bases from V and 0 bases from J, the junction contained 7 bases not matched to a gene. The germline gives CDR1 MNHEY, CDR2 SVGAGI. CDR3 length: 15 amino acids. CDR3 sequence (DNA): TGTGCCAGCAGCCCACTAGCGGACGCCTCCTACGAGCAGTACTTC. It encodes CASSPLADASYEQYF.

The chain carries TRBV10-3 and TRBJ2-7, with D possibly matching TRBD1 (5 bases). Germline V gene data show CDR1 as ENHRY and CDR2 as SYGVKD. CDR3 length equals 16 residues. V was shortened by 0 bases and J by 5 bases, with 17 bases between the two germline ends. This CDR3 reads CAISESKGRNPNEQYF. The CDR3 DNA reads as TGTGCCATCAGTGAGTCGAAGGGGCGCAACCCTAACGAGCAGTACTTC.

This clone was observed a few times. The CDR3 nucleotides are TGTGCCAGTACCCAGGACACTGACTACAATGAGCAGTTCTTC. Protein product: CASTQDTDYNEQFF. The chain has TRBV19 and TRBJ2-1; a weak D match, TRBD1 (5 bases). V dropped 7 bases and J dropped 3 bases, with 13 bases sitting between them. Per the germline V gene, CDR1 is LNHDA and CDR2 is SQIVND (reference sequence). The length of the CDR3 is 14 residues.

CDR3 in DNA: TGTGCCAGCAGGGATACAGGGAGGGATGAGCAGTTCTTC. Translated, it gives CASRDTGRDEQFF. V gene TRBV6-5 combines with J gene TRBJ2-1; D is perhaps TRBD2 (7 bases). Germline CDR1 and CDR2: MNHEY and SVGAGI. The CDR3 has 13 residues. Trimming cost V 6 bases and J 8 bases, with 14 bases left between them.

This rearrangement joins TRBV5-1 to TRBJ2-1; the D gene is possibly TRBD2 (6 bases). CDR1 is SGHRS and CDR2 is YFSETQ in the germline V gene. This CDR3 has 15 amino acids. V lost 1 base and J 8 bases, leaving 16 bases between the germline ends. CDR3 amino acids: CASSLSTGSIHEQFF. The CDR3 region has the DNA TGCGCCAGCAGCTTGTCGACCGGGAGTATCCATGAGCAGTTCTTC.

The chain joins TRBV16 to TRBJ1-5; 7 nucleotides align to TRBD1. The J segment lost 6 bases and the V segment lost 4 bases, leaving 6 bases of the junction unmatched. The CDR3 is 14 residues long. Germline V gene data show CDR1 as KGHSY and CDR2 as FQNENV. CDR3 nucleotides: TGTGCCAGCAGCCGAGCGACAGGGTCTCAGCCCCAGCATTTT. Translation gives CASSRATGSQPQHF.

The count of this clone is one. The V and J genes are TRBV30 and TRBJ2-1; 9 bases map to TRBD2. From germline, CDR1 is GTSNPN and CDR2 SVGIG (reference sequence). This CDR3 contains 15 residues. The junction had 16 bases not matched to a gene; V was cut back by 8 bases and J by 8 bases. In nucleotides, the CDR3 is TGTGCCAGAGAACGCGGGGGGGCCGGTCTCGATGAGCAGTTCTTC. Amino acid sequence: CARERGGAGLDEQFF.

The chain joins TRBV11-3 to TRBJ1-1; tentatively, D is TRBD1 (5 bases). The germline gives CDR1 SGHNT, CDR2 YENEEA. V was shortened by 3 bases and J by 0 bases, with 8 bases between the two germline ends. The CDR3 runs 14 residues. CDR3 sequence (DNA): TGTGCCAGCAGCTTTGCGGGGCTGAACACTGAAGCTTTCTTT. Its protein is CASSFAGLNTEAFF. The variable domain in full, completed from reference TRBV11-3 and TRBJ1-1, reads EAGVVQSPRYKIIEKKQPVAFWCNPISGHNTLYWYLQNLGQGPELLIRYENEEAVDDSQLPKDRFSAERLKGVDSTLKIQPAELGDSAVYLCASSFAGLNTEAFFGQGTRLTVV.

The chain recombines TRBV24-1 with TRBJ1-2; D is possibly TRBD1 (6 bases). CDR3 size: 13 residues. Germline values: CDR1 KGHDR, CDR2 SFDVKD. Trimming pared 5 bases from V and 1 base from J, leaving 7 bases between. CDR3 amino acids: CATSAGVNYGYTF. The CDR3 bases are TGTGCCACCAGTGCAGGGGTTAACTATGGCTACACCTTC.

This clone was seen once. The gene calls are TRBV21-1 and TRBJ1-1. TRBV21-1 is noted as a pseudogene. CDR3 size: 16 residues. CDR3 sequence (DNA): TGTGCCAGCAGCAAACGGGGGACGCGCGATAACACTGAAGCTTTCTTT. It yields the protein CASSKRGTRDNTEAFF.

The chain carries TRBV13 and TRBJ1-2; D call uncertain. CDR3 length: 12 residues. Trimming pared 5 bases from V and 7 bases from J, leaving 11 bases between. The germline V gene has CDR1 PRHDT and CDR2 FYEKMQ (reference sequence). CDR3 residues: CASSESGFGYTF. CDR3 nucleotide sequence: TGTGCCAGCAGCGAAAGTGGCTTTGGCTACACCTTC.

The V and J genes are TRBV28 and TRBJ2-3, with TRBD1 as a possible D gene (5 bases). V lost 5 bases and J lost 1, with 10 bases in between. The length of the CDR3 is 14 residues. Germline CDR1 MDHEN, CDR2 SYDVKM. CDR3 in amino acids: CASSPDSRTDTQYF. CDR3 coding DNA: TGTGCCAGCAGTCCAGACAGCCGCACAGATACGCAGTATTTT.

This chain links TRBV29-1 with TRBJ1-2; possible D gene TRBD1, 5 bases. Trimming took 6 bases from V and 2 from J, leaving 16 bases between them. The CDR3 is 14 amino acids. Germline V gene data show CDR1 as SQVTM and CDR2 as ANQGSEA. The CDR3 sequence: CSVGRIQANYGYTF. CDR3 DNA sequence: TGCAGCGTCGGACGGATACAGGCGAACTATGGCTACACCTTC.

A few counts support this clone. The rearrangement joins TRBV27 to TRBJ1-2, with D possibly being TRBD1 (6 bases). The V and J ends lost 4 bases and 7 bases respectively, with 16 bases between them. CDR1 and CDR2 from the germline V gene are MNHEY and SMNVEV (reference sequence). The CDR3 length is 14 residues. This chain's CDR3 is CASSSPTGIGGYTF. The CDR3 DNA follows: TGTGCCAGCAGTTCCCCCACAGGGATAGGTGGCTACACCTTC.

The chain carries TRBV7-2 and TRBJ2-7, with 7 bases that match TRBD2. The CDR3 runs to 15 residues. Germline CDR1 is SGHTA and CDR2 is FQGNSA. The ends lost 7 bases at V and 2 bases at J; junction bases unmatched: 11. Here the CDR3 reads CASTFSSGSTYEQYF. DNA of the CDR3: TGTGCCAGCACCTTTTCTAGCGGTTCTACCTACGAGCAGTACTTC.

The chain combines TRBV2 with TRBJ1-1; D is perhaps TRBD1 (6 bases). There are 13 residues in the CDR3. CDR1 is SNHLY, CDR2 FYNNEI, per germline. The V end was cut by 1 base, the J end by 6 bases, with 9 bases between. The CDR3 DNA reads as TGTGCCAGCAGTGAAGAGGGGGGGTCTGAAGCTTTCTTT. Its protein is CASSEEGGSEAFF.

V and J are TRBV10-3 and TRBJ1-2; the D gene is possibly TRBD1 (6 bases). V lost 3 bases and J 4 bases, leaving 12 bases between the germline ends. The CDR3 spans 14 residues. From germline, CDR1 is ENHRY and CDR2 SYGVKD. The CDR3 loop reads CAISDNRVAYGYTF. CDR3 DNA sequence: TGTGCCATCAGTGATAACAGGGTTGCCTATGGCTACACCTTC.

The CDR3, as DNA: TGTGCCAGCAGCCGGGGACAGGGTGGTTCTGGAAACACCATATATTTT. Translated, it gives CASSRGQGGSGNTIYF. This chain links TRBV3-1 (or the pseudogene TRBV3-2) with TRBJ1-3; TRBD1 matches at 9 bases. Germline-derived CDR1 and CDR2 are LGHDT and YNNKEL (reference sequence). This CDR3 is built from 16 residues. J was trimmed by 1 base and V by 4 bases; bases with no gene match: 5.

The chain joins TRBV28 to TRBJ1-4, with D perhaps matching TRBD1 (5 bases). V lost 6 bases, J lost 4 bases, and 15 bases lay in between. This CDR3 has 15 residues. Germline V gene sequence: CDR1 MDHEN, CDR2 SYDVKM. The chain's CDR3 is CASSFVPQGNEKLFF. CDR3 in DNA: TGTGCCAGCAGCTTCGTTCCTCAGGGTAATGAAAAACTGTTTTTT.

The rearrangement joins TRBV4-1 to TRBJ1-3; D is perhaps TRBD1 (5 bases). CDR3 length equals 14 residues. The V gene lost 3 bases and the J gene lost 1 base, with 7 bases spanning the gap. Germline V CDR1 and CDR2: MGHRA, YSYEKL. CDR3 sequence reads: CASSQQGSGNTIYF. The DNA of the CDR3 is TGCGCCAGCAGCCAGCAGGGTTCTGGAAACACCATATATTTT.

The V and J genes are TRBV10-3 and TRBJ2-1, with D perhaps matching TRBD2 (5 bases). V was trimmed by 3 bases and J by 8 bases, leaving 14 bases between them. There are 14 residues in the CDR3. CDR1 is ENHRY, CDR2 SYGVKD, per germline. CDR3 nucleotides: TGTGCCATCAGTGACCCCCGAGGGAGCGATGAGCAGTTCTTC. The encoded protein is CAISDPRGSDEQFF.

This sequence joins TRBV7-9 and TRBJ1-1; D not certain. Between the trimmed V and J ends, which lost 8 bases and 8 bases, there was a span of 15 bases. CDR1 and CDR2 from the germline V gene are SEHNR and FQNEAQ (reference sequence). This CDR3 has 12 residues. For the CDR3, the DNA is TGTGCCAGCGTATCAGTCGGGAGGGAAGCTTTCTTT. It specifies CASVSVGREAFF.

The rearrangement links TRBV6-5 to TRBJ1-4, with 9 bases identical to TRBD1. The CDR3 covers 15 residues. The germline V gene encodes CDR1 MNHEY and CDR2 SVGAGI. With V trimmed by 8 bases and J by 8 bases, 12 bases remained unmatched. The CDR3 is CASYITGGAWEKLFF. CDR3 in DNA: TGTGCCAGCTACATTACAGGGGGCGCATGGGAAAAACTGTTTTTT.

This CDR3 reads CASSLTANEKLFF. As DNA, the CDR3 is TGTGCCAGCAGCTTAACGGCTAATGAAAAACTGTTTTTT. The chain couples TRBV7-6 to TRBJ1-4; D is undetermined. Germline V gene sequence: CDR1 SGHVS, CDR2 FNYEAQ. Trimming removed 2 bases at V and 3 bases at J, with 4 bases between. The CDR3 is 13 amino acids.

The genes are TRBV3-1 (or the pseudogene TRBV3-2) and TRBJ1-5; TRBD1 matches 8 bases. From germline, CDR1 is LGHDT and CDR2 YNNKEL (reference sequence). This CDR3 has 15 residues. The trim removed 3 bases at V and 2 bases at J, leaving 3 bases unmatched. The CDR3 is CASSHQTGGNQPQHF. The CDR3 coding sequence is TGTGCCAGCAGCCACCAGACAGGGGGCAATCAGCCCCAGCATTTT.

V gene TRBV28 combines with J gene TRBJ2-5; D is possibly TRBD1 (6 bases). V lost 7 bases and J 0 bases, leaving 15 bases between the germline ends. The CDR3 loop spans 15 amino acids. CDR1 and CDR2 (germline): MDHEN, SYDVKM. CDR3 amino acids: CASKEGEKYQETQYF. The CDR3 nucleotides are TGTGCCAGCAAAGAGGGGGAGAAGTACCAAGAGACCCAGTACTTC.

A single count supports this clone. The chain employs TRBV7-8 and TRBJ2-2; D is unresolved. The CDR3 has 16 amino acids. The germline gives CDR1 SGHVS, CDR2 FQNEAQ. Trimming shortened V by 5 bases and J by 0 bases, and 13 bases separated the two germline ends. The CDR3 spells CASSNGGPSNTGELFF. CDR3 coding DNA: TGTGCCAGCAGCAACGGCGGTCCCTCGAACACCGGGGAGCTGTTTTTT.